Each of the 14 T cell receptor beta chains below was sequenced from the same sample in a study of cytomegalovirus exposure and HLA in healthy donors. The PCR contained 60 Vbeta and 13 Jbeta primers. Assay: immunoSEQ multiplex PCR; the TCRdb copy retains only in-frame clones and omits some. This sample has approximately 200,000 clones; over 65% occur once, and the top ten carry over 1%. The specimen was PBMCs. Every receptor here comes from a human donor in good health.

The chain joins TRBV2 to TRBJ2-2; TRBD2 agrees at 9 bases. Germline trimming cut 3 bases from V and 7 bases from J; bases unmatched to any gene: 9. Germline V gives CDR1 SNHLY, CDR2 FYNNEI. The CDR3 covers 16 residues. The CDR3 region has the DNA TGTGCCAGCAGTGATATCTCCAGCGGGAGGATCGGGGAGCTGTTTTTT. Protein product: CASSDISSGRIGELFF.

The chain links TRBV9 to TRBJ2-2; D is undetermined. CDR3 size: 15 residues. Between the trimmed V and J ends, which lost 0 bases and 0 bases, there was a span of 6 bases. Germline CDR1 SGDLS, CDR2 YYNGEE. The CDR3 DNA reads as TGTGCCAGCAGCGTAGGAACAACGAACACCGGGGAGCTGTTTTTT. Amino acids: CASSVGTTNTGELFF.

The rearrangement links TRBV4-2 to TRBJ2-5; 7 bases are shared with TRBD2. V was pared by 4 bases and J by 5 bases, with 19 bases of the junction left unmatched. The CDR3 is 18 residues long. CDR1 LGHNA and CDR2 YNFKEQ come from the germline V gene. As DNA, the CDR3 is TGTGCCAGCAGCCCATTACTTCTTGGGCGGGAGACGGGGGAGACCCAGTACTTC. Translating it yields CASSPLLLGRETGETQYF.

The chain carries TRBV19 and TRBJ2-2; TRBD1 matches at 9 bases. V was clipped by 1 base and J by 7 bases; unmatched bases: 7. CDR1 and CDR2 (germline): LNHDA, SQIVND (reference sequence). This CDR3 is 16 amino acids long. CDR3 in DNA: TGTGCCAGTAGTATAGTAAGGACAGGGGCCGGCGGGGAGCTGTTTTTT. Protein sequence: CASSIVRTGAGGELFF.

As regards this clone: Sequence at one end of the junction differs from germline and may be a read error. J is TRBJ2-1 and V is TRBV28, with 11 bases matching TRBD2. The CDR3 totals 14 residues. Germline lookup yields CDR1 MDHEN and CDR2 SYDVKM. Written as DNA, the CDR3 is TGTGCCAGCAGTACAGGAGCTAGCGGGAGGTTGACGGTCTTC. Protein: CASSTGASGRLTVF.

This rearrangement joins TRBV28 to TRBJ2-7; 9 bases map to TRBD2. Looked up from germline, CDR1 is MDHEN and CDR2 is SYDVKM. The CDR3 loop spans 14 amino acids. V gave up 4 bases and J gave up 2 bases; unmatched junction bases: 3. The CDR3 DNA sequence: TGTGCCAGCAGTTCGACTAGCGGAACCTACGAGCAGTACTTC. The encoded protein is CASSSTSGTYEQYF.

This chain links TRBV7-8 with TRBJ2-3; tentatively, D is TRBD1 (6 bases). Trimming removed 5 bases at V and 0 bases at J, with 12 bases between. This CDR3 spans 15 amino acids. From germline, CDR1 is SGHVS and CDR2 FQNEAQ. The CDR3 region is CASSLQGSSTDTQYF. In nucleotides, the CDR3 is TGTGCCAGCAGCCTCCAGGGGTCTAGCACAGATACGCAGTATTTT.

The CDR3, as DNA: TGTGCCAGTAGTGTCCTAGCGGGAGGCCCAGATACGCAGTATTTT. Translation gives CASSVLAGGPDTQYF. The chain links TRBV19 to TRBJ2-3; 11 nucleotides match TRBD2. The germline CDR1 and CDR2 sequences are LNHDA and SQIVND (reference sequence). The V segment lost 5 bases and the J segment 4 bases; nucleotides outside the gene matches: 5. The CDR3 length is 15 residues.

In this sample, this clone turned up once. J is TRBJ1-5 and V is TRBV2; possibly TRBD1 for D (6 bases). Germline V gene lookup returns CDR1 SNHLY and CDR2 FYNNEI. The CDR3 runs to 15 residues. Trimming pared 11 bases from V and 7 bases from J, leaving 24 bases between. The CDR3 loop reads CASQGGVGAGQPQHF. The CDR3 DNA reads TGTGCCTCTCAAGGGGGGGTAGGAGCCGGGCAGCCCCAGCATTTT.

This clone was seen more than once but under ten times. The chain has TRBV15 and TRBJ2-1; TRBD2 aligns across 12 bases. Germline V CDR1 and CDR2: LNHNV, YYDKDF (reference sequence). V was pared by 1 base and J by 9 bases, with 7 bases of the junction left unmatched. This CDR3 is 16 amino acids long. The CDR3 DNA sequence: TGTGCCACCAGCAGAGCCGTAGGACTAGCGGGAAGTGAGCAGTTCTTC. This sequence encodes CATSRAVGLAGSEQFF.

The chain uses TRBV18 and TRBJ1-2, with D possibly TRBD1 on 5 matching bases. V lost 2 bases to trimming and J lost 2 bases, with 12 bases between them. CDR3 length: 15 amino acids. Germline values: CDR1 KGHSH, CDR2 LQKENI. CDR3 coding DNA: TGTGCCAGCTCACCAACCCAGGGTACAAACTATGGCTACACCTTC. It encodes CASSPTQGTNYGYTF.

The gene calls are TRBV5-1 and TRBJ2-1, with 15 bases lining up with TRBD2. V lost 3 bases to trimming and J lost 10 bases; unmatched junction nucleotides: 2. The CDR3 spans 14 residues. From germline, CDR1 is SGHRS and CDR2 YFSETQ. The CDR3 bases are TGCGCCAGCAGCTCGGGGACTAGCGGGAGGGAGCAGTTCTTC. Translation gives CASSSGTSGREQFF.

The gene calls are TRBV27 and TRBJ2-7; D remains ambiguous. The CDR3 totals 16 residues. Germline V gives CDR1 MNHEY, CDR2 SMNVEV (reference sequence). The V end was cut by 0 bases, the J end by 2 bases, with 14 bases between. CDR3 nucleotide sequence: TGTGCCAGCAGTTTATCGTTATGGAACAGACCCTACGAGCAGTACTTC. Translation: CASSLSLWNRPYEQYF.

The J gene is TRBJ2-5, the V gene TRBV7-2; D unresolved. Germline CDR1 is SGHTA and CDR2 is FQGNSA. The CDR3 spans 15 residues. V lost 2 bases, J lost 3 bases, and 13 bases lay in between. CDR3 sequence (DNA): TGTGCCAGCAGCTTATTCTACGGAGCTGAAGAGACCCAGTACTTC. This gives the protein CASSLFYGAEETQYF. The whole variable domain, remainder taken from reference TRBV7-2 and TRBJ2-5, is GAGVSQSPSNKVTEKGKDVELRCDPISGHTALYWYRQSLGQGLEFLIYFQGNSAPDKSGLPSDRFSAERTGGSVSTLTIQRTQQEDSAVYLCASSLFYGAEETQYFGPGTRLLVL.